The 21 T cell receptor beta chains below come from one sample, sequenced in a study of neurological immune-mediated disorders. MiXCR, applied by TCRdb to the 5' RACE reads, yields one record per CDR3 protein. The table lists 87,000 or so distinct CDR3 sequences, roughly 4% of them singletons. The sequencing input was PBMCs. The receptor source for this set is a woman aged 18-30 years with multiple sclerosis.

This clonotype was counted many times. The J gene is TRBJ2-7, the V gene TRBV29-1; weak D call: TRBD1 (6 bases). Trimming pared 7 bases from V and 2 bases from J, leaving 12 bases between. Germline values: CDR1 SQVTM, CDR2 ANQGSEA. This CDR3 spans 12 amino acids. The CDR3 DNA is TGCAGCGGTTCTCAGGGGACCTACGAGCAGTACTTC. This encodes CSGSQGTYEQYF.

As to this clonotype: No conserved phenylalanine or tryptophan is present at the end of the CDR3, so a read error is the likely explanation. The chain links TRBV5-1 to TRBJ1-3; D perhaps matches TRBD1 (5 bases). Germline values: CDR1 SGHRS, CDR2 YFSETQ. V lost 0 bases, J lost 4 bases, and 11 bases lay in between. The CDR3 is 15 residues long. Written as DNA, the CDR3 is TGCGCCAGCAGCTTGGAGCCTGGGGCCGGAAACACCATATATATT. Amino acids: CASSLEPGAGNTIYI.

This clonotype showed up many times. The rearrangement uses TRBV15 and TRBJ1-2; 9 nucleotides align to TRBD1. This CDR3 has 17 residues. Per germline, CDR1 LNHNV and CDR2 YYDKDF (reference sequence). V lost 0 bases to trimming and J lost 1 base; unmatched junction nucleotides: 6. CDR3 DNA sequence: TGTGCCACCAGCAGAGATCAGGGACAGGGCCTTAACTATGGCTACACCTTC. Translation: CATSRDQGQGLNYGYTF.

At least ten counts were recorded for this clonotype. The J gene is TRBJ1-1, the V gene TRBV6-2 or TRBV6-3; D gene uncertain. CDR3 length: 13 residues. Germline V gene sequence: CDR1 MNHEY, CDR2 SVGEGT. V was shortened by 7 bases and J by 4 bases, with 13 bases between the two germline ends. The CDR3 nucleotides are TGTGCCAGCACCGCCGGACGGAGCACTGAAGCTTTCTTT. The encoded protein is CASTAGRSTEAFF.

Ten or more counts support this clonotype. The chain joins TRBV5-1 to TRBJ2-3, with D possibly being TRBD2 (7 bases). V shed 4 bases and J shed 4 bases, with 16 bases lying between them. From germline, CDR1 is SGHRS and CDR2 YFSETQ. The CDR3 contains 15 residues. The CDR3 sequence: CASSPLQGGADTQYF. The CDR3, as DNA: TGCGCCAGCAGCCCCCTACAGGGAGGGGCAGATACGCAGTATTTT. Variable domain in full (rest from reference TRBV5-1 and TRBJ2-3): KAGVTQTPRYLIKTRGQQVTLSCSPISGHRSVSWYQQTPGQGLQFLFEYFSETQRNKGNFPGRFSGRQFSNSRSEMNVSTLELGDSALYLCASSPLQGGADTQYFGPGTRLTVL.

This clonotype showed up many times. This chain uses TRBV6-2 or TRBV6-3 with TRBJ1-1; D gene ambiguous. CDR3 size: 13 residues. Germline lookup yields CDR1 MNHEY and CDR2 SVGEGT. Trimming stripped 2 bases from V and 2 bases from J, with 6 bases between. The CDR3 protein is CASSYRLNTEAFF. CDR3 sequence (DNA): TGTGCCAGCAGTTACAGGCTCAACACTGAAGCTTTCTTT.

This clonotype showed up many times. V is TRBV5-1 and J is TRBJ1-1, with D possibly being TRBD1 (6 bases). Germline V gene lookup returns CDR1 SGHRS and CDR2 YFSETQ. The CDR3 extends over 14 amino acids. V was trimmed by 1 base and J by 3 bases, leaving 10 bases between them. The CDR3 DNA reads TGCGCCAGCAGCTTGTGGGCAGGGGACACTGAAGCTTTCTTT. Encoded protein: CASSLWAGDTEAFF.

This clonotype was recorded at least ten times. The V and J genes are TRBV20-1 and TRBJ2-3; TRBD2 aligns across 7 bases. Germline CDR1 DFQATT, CDR2 SNEGSKA (reference sequence). There are 13 residues in the CDR3. The CDR3 sequence is CSGGTSGTDTQYF. The DNA of the CDR3 is TGCAGCGGGGGTACTAGCGGCACAGATACGCAGTATTTT.

This clonotype came up many times. The rearrangement joins TRBV7-9 to TRBJ2-1, with a weak D call TRBD1 (6 bases). The CDR3 runs 14 residues. Trimming left V 5 bases short and J 5 bases short, with 13 bases between. Germline CDR1 is SEHNR and CDR2 is FQNEAQ (reference sequence). The CDR3 coding sequence is TGTGCCAGCAGCCTAGGGGCAGGGGACAATGAGCAGTTCTTC. This sequence encodes CASSLGAGDNEQFF.

This clonotype was seen at least ten times. This chain connects TRBV7-8 to TRBJ2-5, with D possibly being TRBD2 (5 bases). Per the germline V gene, CDR1 is SGHVS and CDR2 is FQNEAQ. With 6 bases removed from V and 5 bases from J, the gap between germline ends came to 19 bases. The CDR3 is made up of 15 amino acids. CDR3 in amino acids: CASRKSGILGETQYF. CDR3 in DNA: TGTGCCAGCAGAAAGAGCGGAATCCTGGGGGAGACCCAGTACTTC.

This clonotype was counted at least ten times. The V call is TRBV10-3, the J call TRBJ1-1; tentatively, D is TRBD1 (5 bases). V was clipped by 0 bases and J by 7 bases, with 15 bases between them. There are 15 residues in the CDR3. Looked up from germline, CDR1 is ENHRY and CDR2 is SYGVKD. The CDR3, as DNA: TGTGCCATCAGTGAGTCGACTCTGCAAGGGGTTGAAGCTTTCTTT. Translating it yields CAISESTLQGVEAFF.

This clonotype showed up many times. This chain connects TRBV12-3 or TRBV12-4 to TRBJ2-1, with TRBD2 matching over 7 bases. J gave up 7 bases and V 4 bases, and 7 bases lay outside the gene matches. The CDR3 has 14 amino acids. The CDR3: CASSSGWGGNEQFF. The CDR3, as DNA: TGTGCCAGCAGTTCAGGATGGGGGGGTAATGAGCAGTTCTTC.

This clonotype was found many times. The genes are TRBV5-1 and TRBJ1-2; possibly TRBD1 for D (6 bases). The CDR3 is 11 residues long. V lost 1 base and J 9 bases, leaving 7 bases between the germline ends. CDR1 SGHRS and CDR2 YFSETQ come from the germline V gene. The CDR3 spells CASSLQGSYTF. CDR3 nucleotides: TGCGCCAGCAGCTTGCAGGGGAGCTACACCTTC.

The sample holds many counts of this clonotype. This chain links TRBV5-1 with TRBJ2-5; D is perhaps TRBD1 or TRBD2 (6 bases each). Deletions cut 0 bases from V and 4 bases from J, with 10 bases between. The CDR3 has 14 residues. CDR1 SGHRS and CDR2 YFSETQ come from the germline V gene. As DNA, the CDR3 is TGCGCCAGCAGCTTGGTACCGGGGGCAGAGACCCAGTACTTC. Translation: CASSLVPGAETQYF.

This clonotype was counted ten times or more. This chain joins TRBV5-6 and TRBJ2-7, with a possible D match to TRBD1 (5 bases). CDR1 and CDR2 (germline): SGHDT, YYEEEE. V lost 7 bases and J lost 1, with 12 bases in between. This CDR3 contains 13 residues. The CDR3 region has the DNA TGTGCCAGCCGCAAATCAGGGTCCTACGAGCAGTACTTC. Translated: CASRKSGSYEQYF.

In this sample, this clonotype turned up a few times. Given a much more abundant clone one base away, this may be a read error. The chain employs TRBV7-2 and TRBJ2-3, with D possibly matching TRBD2 (5 bases). Germline V gene lookup returns CDR1 SGHTA and CDR2 FQGNSA. The CDR3 loop spans 15 amino acids. The CDR3 DNA sequence: TGTGCCAGCAGCTTAGGAGGGCCAAGAGGAGATACGAAGTATTTT. Residues: CASSLGGPRGDTKYF.

This clonotype was seen at least ten times. The chain uses TRBV30 and TRBJ2-7; 12 bases are shared with TRBD2. The CDR3 has 15 amino acids. Germline lookup yields CDR1 GTSNPN and CDR2 SVGIG (reference sequence). Trimming removed 2 bases from V and 3 bases from J; junction bases left unmatched: 5. The CDR3, as DNA: TGTGCCTGGAGTAACAAGGGACTAGCGGGCTACGAGCAGTACTTC. Its translation: CAWSNKGLAGYEQYF. The variable domain in full, completed from reference TRBV30 and TRBJ2-7, reads SQTIHQWPATLVQPVGSPLSLECTVEGTSNPNLYWYRQAAGRGLQLLFYSVGIGQISSEVPQNLSASRPQDRQFILSSKKLLLSDSGFYLCAWSNKGLAGYEQYFGPGTRLTVT.

This clonotype was seen at least ten times. V usage is TRBV5-1 and J usage is TRBJ2-4; D unclear. V lost 0 bases, J lost 1 base, and 2 bases lay in between. This CDR3 has 13 residues. Germline V CDR1 and CDR2: SGHRS, YFSETQ. CDR3 amino acids: CASSLEAKNIQYF. The CDR3 coding sequence is TGCGCCAGCAGCTTGGAGGCCAAAAACATTCAGTACTTC.

This clonotype was seen ten or more times. This rearrangement joins TRBV27 to TRBJ1-1, with TRBD1 as a possible D gene (6 bases). CDR3 size: 15 residues. The ends were cut back, 5 bases at V and 0 bases at J, with 13 bases in the middle. The germline gives CDR1 MNHEY, CDR2 SMNVEV (reference sequence). The CDR3 sequence is CASSQLDSLNTEAFF. CDR3 nucleotides: TGTGCCAGCAGTCAACTGGACAGCTTGAACACTGAAGCTTTCTTT.

Many counts were recorded for this clonotype. This sequence joins TRBV5-1 and TRBJ1-1; the D gene is possibly TRBD1 (5 bases). The V end lost 2 bases, the J end lost 6 bases, and 26 bases lay between the germline ends. The germline CDR1 and CDR2 sequences are SGHRS and YFSETQ. The CDR3 length is 18 residues. The CDR3 DNA is TGCGCCAGCAGCTTAACGCCGGGACCGCCCTTCGGAGGGGCTGAAGCTTTCTTT. Translated, it gives CASSLTPGPPFGGAEAFF.

This clonotype was seen many times. The V call is TRBV5-1, the J call TRBJ1-1, with no clear D. Trimming removed 0 bases at V and 2 bases at J, with 8 bases between. The length of the CDR3 is 14 residues. Germline V gene sequence: CDR1 SGHRS, CDR2 YFSETQ. CDR3 amino acids: CASSLAGFNTEAFF. DNA of the CDR3: TGCGCCAGCAGCTTGGCCGGGTTTAACACTGAAGCTTTCTTT.